These 31 T cell receptor beta chains were all obtained from the same sample, sequenced in a study of vaccination and CD4 T cells after COVID-19. Treatment given: approximately nine-day PBMC culture with coronavirus spike peptide pools or control peptides (ViraFEST assay). Their antigen targets remain unknown. The Oncomine TCR Beta short-read assay was applied to DNA of cultured CD4+ T cells. TCRdb recomputed calls from the PCR reads with MiXCR, one row per CDR3 protein. Found here are 15,000 or so distinct CDR3 sequences, approximately 76% of them singletons; the top ten hold 20% to 25%. The sequencing sample was made of CD4+ T cells from blood, cultured in vitro. The receptors stem from a human donor who had recovered from COVID-19.

The V gene is TRBV6-5, the J gene TRBJ1-5, with TRBD1 as a possible D gene (5 bases). V lost 0 bases and J 1 base, leaving 7 bases between the germline ends. CDR1 MNHEY and CDR2 SVGAGI come from the germline V gene. This CDR3 spans 15 amino acids. The CDR3, as DNA: TGTGCCAGCAGTTACTCGCAGGGAAGCAATCAGCCCCAGCATTTT. Translating it yields CASSYSQGSNQPQHF.

The CDR3 DNA sequence: TGTGCCAGCAGCGGACGGTATGGCTACACCTTC. Translating it yields CASSGRYGYTF. The chain combines TRBV25-1 with TRBJ1-2; D remains unclear. The V gene lost 6 bases and the J gene lost 5 bases, with 7 bases spanning the gap. Looked up from germline, CDR1 is MGHDK and CDR2 is SYGVNS. This CDR3 is 11 amino acids long.

This chain links TRBV7-2 with TRBJ2-2; the D is unclear. CDR3 size: 15 residues. Trimming stripped 6 bases from V and 1 base from J, with 12 bases between. CDR1 and CDR2 from the germline V gene are SGHTA and FQGNSA. The CDR3 is CASRPLRVNTGELFF. CDR3 nucleotides: TGTGCCAGCAGGCCCCTTAGGGTGAACACCGGGGAGCTGTTTTTT.

The chain recombines TRBV7-2 with TRBJ1-1, with D hard to call. CDR1 is SGHTA, CDR2 FQGNSA, per germline. V lost 5 bases to trimming and J lost 1 base, with 11 bases between them. The CDR3 length is 14 residues. In DNA, the CDR3 is TGTGCCAGCAGCAGACGGGGTCGGAACACTGAAGCTTTCTTT. This encodes CASSRRGRNTEAFF. Full variable domain (rest looked up from reference TRBV7-2 and TRBJ1-1): GAGVSQSPSNKVTEKGKDVELRCDPISGHTALYWYRQSLGQGLEFLIYFQGNSAPDKSGLPSDRFSAERTGGSVSTLTIQRTQQEDSAVYLCASSRRGRNTEAFFGQGTRLTVV.

The rearrangement joins TRBV28 to TRBJ1-1; D gene unclear. The CDR3 is 14 amino acids. The germline CDR1 and CDR2 sequences are MDHEN and SYDVKM. The V end lost 6 bases, the J end lost 1 base, and 12 bases lay between the germline ends. Written as DNA, the CDR3 is TGTGCCAGCAGGTTGGGGAGCGGGAACACTGAAGCTTTCTTT. Translation: CASRLGSGNTEAFF.

The chain employs TRBV14 and TRBJ1-1, with 7 bases matching TRBD1. The CDR3 is made up of 15 amino acids. Germline V gives CDR1 SGHDN, CDR2 FVKESK. J gave up 1 base and V 4 bases, and 6 bases lay outside the gene matches. The CDR3 nucleotides are TGTGCCAGCAGCCGACTGACAGGGCAGAACACTGAAGCTTTCTTT. Protein sequence: CASSRLTGQNTEAFF.

The chain recombines TRBV20-1 with TRBJ2-4; D possibly corresponds to TRBD2 (6 bases). The germline V and J ends were trimmed by 5 bases and 0 bases, with 17 bases remaining between them. The germline gives CDR1 DFQATT, CDR2 SNEGSKA (reference sequence). The CDR3 extends over 16 amino acids. In DNA form, the CDR3 reads TGCAGTGCTCGCCCCGGGACTGGTCTAGCCAAAAACATTCAGTACTTC. Translation gives CSARPGTGLAKNIQYF.

A few counts support this clonotype. The gene calls are TRBV19 and TRBJ1-5; 7 nucleotides line up with TRBD1. Germline V gene lookup returns CDR1 LNHDA and CDR2 SQIVND (reference sequence). The V gene end was trimmed by 0 bases and the J gene end by 2 bases; junction bases not matched to a gene: 1. This CDR3 contains 15 residues. CDR3: CASSIDRGGNQPQHF. In DNA, the CDR3 is TGTGCCAGTAGTATAGACAGGGGGGGCAATCAGCCCCAGCATTTT.

This chain uses TRBV30 with TRBJ1-5; D is unclear. Germline V CDR1 and CDR2: GTSNPN, SVGIG (reference sequence). Trimming left V 5 bases short and J 6 bases short, with 20 bases between. The CDR3 has 15 amino acids. The DNA for the CDR3 is TGTGCCTGGGGGAGATGGCAGCTCGAACCTCAGCCCCAGCATTTT. Protein sequence: CAWGRWQLEPQPQHF.

The chain combines TRBV18 with TRBJ1-1, with TRBD1 matching 8 bases. V trimming: 2 bases; J trimming: 6 bases; junction bases outside the gene matches: 8. This CDR3 spans 15 amino acids. The germline V gene has CDR1 KGHSH and CDR2 LQKENI. As DNA, the CDR3 is TGTGCCAGCTCACCATCCCAACAGGGGGTAGCTGAAGCTTTCTTT. Its protein product is CASSPSQQGVAEAFF. Full variable domain (remainder filled in from reference TRBV18 and TRBJ1-1): NAGVMQNPRHLVRRRGQEARLRCSPMKGHSHVYWYRQLPEEGLKFMVYLQKENIIDESGMPKERFSAEFPKEGPSILRIQQVVRGDSAAYFCASSPSQQGVAEAFFGQGTRLTVV.

The chain joins TRBV28 to TRBJ1-2; D call uncertain. The CDR3 spans 13 residues. Trimming removed 3 bases from V and 8 bases from J, with 13 bases in between. The germline V gene has CDR1 MDHEN and CDR2 SYDVKM. The CDR3, as DNA: TGTGCCAGCAGTTTTCCCACCCGTCGGGGCTACACCTTC. It encodes CASSFPTRRGYTF.

This clonotype appeared once. The chain employs TRBV5-1 and TRBJ1-5; D remains ambiguous. Germline CDR1 and CDR2: SGHRS and YFSETQ. The CDR3 extends over 13 amino acids. Trimming took off 0 bases at V and 7 bases at J, with 8 bases between the two ends. CDR3 loop: CASSLVVGQPQHF. The DNA of the CDR3 is TGCGCCAGCAGCTTGGTCGTCGGGCAGCCCCAGCATTTT.

The genes are TRBV28 and TRBJ1-2; D ambiguous. Trimming shortened V by 2 bases and J by 7 bases, and 11 bases separated the two germline ends. The germline V gene encodes CDR1 MDHEN and CDR2 SYDVKM. This CDR3 has 13 amino acids. CDR3 sequence reads: CASSLRVVGGYTF. CDR3 DNA: TGTGCCAGCAGTTTAAGGGTGGTCGGTGGCTACACCTTC.

The V and J genes are TRBV7-2 and TRBJ2-5, with D hard to call. With 5 bases removed from V and 6 bases from J, the gap between germline ends came to 16 bases. The CDR3 totals 14 residues. Germline V gives CDR1 SGHTA, CDR2 FQGNSA. CDR3 amino acids: CASSPLTGGKTQYF. Here the CDR3 DNA reads TGTGCCAGCAGCCCACTGACGGGCGGCAAGACCCAGTACTTC.

This clonotype appeared a few times. This rearrangement joins TRBV6-1 to TRBJ1-2, with 10 bases matching TRBD1. The trim removed 7 bases at V and 4 bases at J, leaving 9 bases unmatched. Germline-derived CDR1 and CDR2 are MNHNS and SASEGT. This CDR3 contains 15 residues. The chain's CDR3 is CASTRSGTGVYGYTF. In DNA form, the CDR3 reads TGTGCCAGCACCCGGTCCGGGACAGGGGTCTATGGCTACACCTTC.

The V and J genes are TRBV27 and TRBJ1-1, with a weak D call TRBD1 (5 bases). The CDR3 is 14 amino acids. Deletions cut 5 bases from V and 0 bases from J, with 10 bases between. Germline V CDR1 and CDR2: MNHEY, SMNVEV (reference sequence). CDR3 protein: CASSKGGVNTEAFF. Written as DNA, the CDR3 is TGTGCCAGCAGTAAGGGAGGGGTGAACACTGAAGCTTTCTTT.

The gene calls are TRBV28 and TRBJ1-5; a weak D match, TRBD1 (5 bases). The CDR3 contains 11 residues. V was trimmed by 5 bases and J by 7 bases, leaving 6 bases between them. Germline V gives CDR1 MDHEN, CDR2 SYDVKM. The CDR3: CASSRGQPQHF. CDR3 DNA: TGTGCCAGCAGTCGGGGCCAGCCCCAGCATTTT.

This clonotype was seen a few times. The rearrangement uses TRBV27 and TRBJ2-7, with 8 bases identical to TRBD2. The CDR3 spans 16 residues. Trimming at V came to 4 bases and at J to 0 bases, leaving 8 bases not matched to a gene. Germline CDR1 reads MNHEY; CDR2 reads SMNVEV (reference sequence). The CDR3 DNA is TGTGCCAGCAGTTCCACTGAGCGGGGGCTCTCCTACGAGCAGTACTTC. Residues: CASSSTERGLSYEQYF.

The chain uses TRBV28 and TRBJ1-5; D might be TRBD1 (6 bases). Germline CDR1 MDHEN, CDR2 SYDVKM. V was pared by 3 bases and J by 4 bases, with 13 bases between. CDR3 size: 15 residues. The DNA of the CDR3 is TGTGCCAGCAGTTTCGTGGGGGCGCGGAATCAGCCCCAGCATTTT. It is translated as CASSFVGARNQPQHF.

The rearrangement joins TRBV20-1 to TRBJ1-5, with D tentatively TRBD1 (5 bases). V lost 4 bases to trimming and J lost 6 bases, with 13 bases between them. Germline lookup yields CDR1 DFQATT and CDR2 SNEGSKA (reference sequence). The CDR3 has 13 residues. CDR3 amino acids: CSAIRVPIQPQHF. CDR3 in DNA: TGCAGTGCTATCAGGGTTCCGATTCAGCCCCAGCATTTT.

This clonotype was observed a few times. The chain combines TRBV21-1 with TRBJ2-7; the table's D call of TRBD1 was not tested on the DNA. TRBV21-1 is reported as a pseudogene. There are 13 residues in the CDR3. The CDR3 DNA follows: TGTGCCAGATGGGGACAGCCCTCCTACGAGCAGTACTTC. Its protein is CARWGQPSYEQYF.

This rearrangement joins TRBV15 to TRBJ2-3; 11 bases are a match to TRBD2. Losses at the gene ends were 2 bases for V and 0 bases for J; bases not matched to a gene: 4. CDR1 is LNHNV and CDR2 is YYDKDF in the germline V gene (reference sequence). This CDR3 has 17 residues. The CDR3 is CATSRSRTSGSTDTQYF. CDR3 coding DNA: TGTGCCACCAGCAGATCTCGGACTAGCGGGAGCACAGATACGCAGTATTTT.

The chain combines TRBV27 with TRBJ1-6; D gene uncertain. The CDR3 has 13 residues. Germline values: CDR1 MNHEY, CDR2 SMNVEV (reference sequence). Trimming took off 5 bases at V and 10 bases at J, with 12 bases between the two ends. The CDR3 sequence: CASSLLGESPLHF. The CDR3 DNA follows: TGTGCCAGCAGTCTATTAGGAGAGTCACCCCTCCACTTT.

This clonotype has more than one count but fewer than ten. The V call is TRBV7-8, the J call TRBJ1-5; 7 bases match TRBD1. This CDR3 is built from 14 residues. Germline CDR1 and CDR2: SGHVS and FQNEAQ. V lost 5 bases, J lost 3 bases, and 4 bases stayed unmatched. The CDR3 spells CASSRRGTNQPQHF. The CDR3 DNA is TGTGCCAGCAGCCGCAGGGGGACCAATCAGCCCCAGCATTTT.

This clonotype came up a few times. This chain links TRBV6-1 with TRBJ1-6; unclear D gene. Germline assignment: CDR1 MNHNS and CDR2 SASEGT. The V and J ends lost 3 bases and 8 bases respectively, with 2 bases between them. CDR3 length equals 11 residues. CDR3 in amino acids: CASSDYSPLHF. The CDR3 region has the DNA TGTGCCAGCAGTGATTATTCACCCCTCCACTTT.

V is TRBV19 and J is TRBJ1-2; no definite D call. From germline, CDR1 is LNHDA and CDR2 SQIVND (reference sequence). CDR3 length: 13 residues. With 3 bases removed from V and 3 bases from J, the gap between germline ends came to 8 bases. The DNA for the CDR3 is TGTGCCAGTAGTATCGAACAGTACTATGGCTACACCTTC. It translates to CASSIEQYYGYTF.

This clonotype was recorded once. The chain is built from TRBV20-1 and TRBJ1-5, with D unclear. V lost 1 base to trimming and J lost 4 bases, with 20 bases between them. The CDR3 totals 17 residues. Germline-derived CDR1 and CDR2 are DFQATT and SNEGSKA (reference sequence). The CDR3 DNA reads TGCAGTGCTAGAGTTTGGGTTCCACTTTCCCCTAATCAGCCCCAGCATTTT. This codes for CSARVWVPLSPNQPQHF.

The V call is TRBV19, the J call TRBJ2-7; D may be TRBD1 (5 bases). The germline V and J ends were trimmed by 6 bases and 5 bases, with 11 bases remaining between them. This CDR3 spans 12 amino acids. Germline V gene data show CDR1 as LNHDA and CDR2 as SQIVND (reference sequence). As DNA, the CDR3 is TGTGCCAGTAGATCCAGGGCCCACGAGCAGTACTTC. It yields the protein CASRSRAHEQYF. Using reference TRBV19 and TRBJ2-7 for the parts outside the CDR3, the full variable domain is DGGITQSPKYLFRKEGQNVTLSCEQNLNHDAMYWYRQDPGQGLRLIYYSQIVNDFQKGDIAEGYSVSREKKESFPLTVTSAQKNPTAFYLCASRSRAHEQYFGPGTRLTVT.

This chain connects TRBV24-1 to TRBJ2-2, with 10 bases identical to TRBD1. V lost 5 bases, J lost 6 bases, and 5 bases stayed unmatched. The CDR3 consists of 15 residues. Per the germline V gene, CDR1 is KGHDR and CDR2 is SFDVKD. The CDR3 here is CATSAGTGEAGELFF. CDR3 nucleotides: TGTGCCACCAGTGCCGGGACAGGGGAGGCCGGGGAGCTGTTTTTT.

The rearrangement links TRBV3-1 to TRBJ1-1; D remains unclear. CDR1 and CDR2 from the germline V gene are LGHDT and YNNKEL (reference sequence). CDR3 length equals 15 residues. V was trimmed by 2 bases and J by 2 bases, leaving 12 bases between them. The CDR3 DNA reads as TGTGCCAGCAGCCAAAGTCGTCGGATTAACACTGAAGCTTTCTTT. This encodes CASSQSRRINTEAFF.

The rearrangement joins TRBV10-3 to TRBJ2-1; 12 nucleotides align to TRBD2. CDR3 size: 15 residues. Germline V gives CDR1 ENHRY, CDR2 SYGVKD. The ends lost 5 bases at V and 5 bases at J; junction bases unmatched: 4. CDR3 coding DNA: TGTGCCATCAGTCGACTAGCGGGAGTGAACAATGAGCAGTTCTTC. Amino acid sequence: CAISRLAGVNNEQFF.